The 20 T cell receptor beta chains listed next were all sequenced from one sample in a study of identical twins. TCRdb re-called the 5' RACE reads with MiXCR, one entry per CDR3 protein. Of 500,000 to 700,000 distinct CDR3 sequences in the sample, roughly 7.2% were seen once. These data also formed part of another study, on yellow fever vaccine responses in identical twins.

Sequencing was done on a sample of PBMCs. The receptors were gathered from a woman younger than 35 in good health.

The CDR3 sequence is CASTSGQGVEKLFF. DNA of the CDR3: TGTGCCAGCACCTCGGGACAGGGTGTAGAAAAACTGTTTTTT. The chain employs TRBV6-1 and TRBJ1-4, with TRBD1 identical over 9 bases. This CDR3 has 14 residues. The germline V gene has CDR1 MNHNS and CDR2 SASEGT. V shed 7 bases, J shed 8 bases, and the junction held 8 bases outside the gene matches.

This clonotype was recorded at least ten times. The genes are TRBV20-1 and TRBJ2-1; tentatively, D is TRBD2 (6 bases). V dropped 6 bases and J dropped 7 bases, with 19 bases sitting between them. The CDR3 covers 14 residues. CDR1 and CDR2 from the germline V gene are DFQATT and SNEGSKA (reference sequence). The CDR3 DNA follows: TGCAGTGCCACGGATTGGTTTGCGGGGAATGAGCAGTTCTTC. Protein: CSATDWFAGNEQFF.

The chain joins TRBV6-2 or TRBV6-3 to TRBJ2-3; maybe TRBD1 (5 bases). The germline CDR1 and CDR2 sequences are MNHEY and SVGEGT. V was clipped by 5 bases and J by 2 bases, with 17 bases between them. The CDR3 is 16 residues long. Here the CDR3 DNA reads TGTGCCAGCAGTCCCTCTAGGACACGAACCACAGATACGCAGTATTTT. The encoded protein is CASSPSRTRTTDTQYF.

This clonotype was seen a few times. The rearrangement uses TRBV14 and TRBJ2-1; tentatively, D is TRBD2 (6 bases). V shed 1 base and J shed 0 bases, with 16 bases lying between them. CDR3 length: 18 residues. The germline CDR1 and CDR2 sequences are SGHDN and FVKESK. CDR3 sequence (DNA): TGTGCCAGCAGCCAAGTTGAGAGGGCGCGGGGCTCCTACAATGAGCAGTTCTTC. This sequence encodes CASSQVERARGSYNEQFF.

This chain joins TRBV27 and TRBJ2-1; 9 bases agree with TRBD1. CDR1 and CDR2 from the germline V gene are MNHEY and SMNVEV (reference sequence). V was clipped by 3 bases and J by 4 bases; unmatched bases: 19. This CDR3 is 20 amino acids long. In DNA form, the CDR3 reads TGTGCCAGCAGTTTGGAACCCCTTACAGGGGGCTATCTGAGGTACAATGAGCAGTTCTTC. Protein sequence: CASSLEPLTGGYLRYNEQFF.

This clonotype was counted at least ten times. The chain joins TRBV4-1 to TRBJ1-6; a weak D match, TRBD1 (5 bases). V shed 1 base and J shed 10 bases, with 23 bases lying between them. Germline CDR1 is MGHRA and CDR2 is YSYEKL. This CDR3 has 18 amino acids. The CDR3 sequence: CASSQVKAKTVSGSPLHF. The DNA for the CDR3 is TGCGCCAGCAGCCAAGTAAAGGCAAAGACAGTTAGCGGCTCACCCCTCCACTTT.

The CDR3 nucleotides read TGTGCCAGCAGCCCACTTGGGACAGGGGGGACAATGAACACTGAAGCTTTCTTT. Encoded protein: CASSPLGTGGTMNTEAFF. The V and J genes are TRBV11-1 and TRBJ1-1, with TRBD1 identical over 11 bases. V was clipped by 5 bases and J by 0 bases; unmatched bases: 11. Germline lookup yields CDR1 SGHAT and CDR2 FQDESV (reference sequence). This CDR3 is built from 18 residues.

Many counts were recorded for this clonotype. The chain links TRBV2 to TRBJ2-7; weak D call: TRBD1 (6 bases). Germline V gene data show CDR1 as SNHLY and CDR2 as FYNNEI. The CDR3 consists of 15 residues. Deletions cut 6 bases from V and 4 bases from J, with 19 bases between. The DNA of the CDR3 is TGTGCCAGCAGGCCGGAACTAGGACAGCATTACGAGCAGTACGTC. Amino acids: CASRPELGQHYEQYV.

This clonotype was detected only a few times. The rearrangement joins TRBV11-2 to TRBJ1-2; 12 bases map to TRBD1. J was trimmed by 3 bases and V by 4 bases; bases with no gene match: 9. The germline V gene encodes CDR1 SGHAT and CDR2 FQNNGV. This CDR3 is 17 amino acids long. DNA of the CDR3: TGTGCCAGCAGCTCTCGAGGGACAGGGGGCATGGACTATGGCTACACCTTC. Translated: CASSSRGTGGMDYGYTF. Full variable domain (remainder filled in from reference TRBV11-2 and TRBJ1-2): EAGVAQSPRYKIIEKRQSVAFWCNPISGHATLYWYQQILGQGPKLLIQFQNNGVVDDSQLPKDRFSAERLKGVDSTLKIQPAKLEDSAVYLCASSSRGTGGMDYGYTFGSGTRLTVV.

In its sample, this clonotype was seen many times. The rearrangement joins TRBV5-1 to TRBJ2-3; unclear D gene. Trimming removed 4 bases from V and 3 bases from J, with 12 bases in between. CDR3 length: 14 residues. Germline values: CDR1 SGHRS, CDR2 YFSETQ. The CDR3 sequence: CASSRQSGTDTQYF. DNA of the CDR3: TGCGCCAGCAGCCGTCAGTCTGGGACAGATACGCAGTATTTT. Combining the CDR3 with reference TRBV5-1 and TRBJ2-3 gives the whole variable domain KAGVTQTPRYLIKTRGQQVTLSCSPISGHRSVSWYQQTPGQGLQFLFEYFSETQRNKGNFPGRFSGRQFSNSRSEMNVSTLELGDSALYLCASSRQSGTDTQYFGPGTRLTVL.

Concerning this clonotype itself: A read error may explain this, as a much larger clone is one base away. The chain links TRBV20-1 to TRBJ2-3; 8 positions agree with TRBD2. The CDR3 contains 17 residues. Germline CDR1 reads DFQATT; CDR2 reads SNEGSKA (reference sequence). This CDR3 is CCATQIGRAFNTDTQYF. CDR3 nucleotides: TGCTGTGCTACCCAGATCGGGAGGGCCTTTAATACAGATACGCAGTATTTT.

The table lists this clonotype with a few counts. J is TRBJ2-7 and V is TRBV28, with 10 positions matching TRBD1. The CDR3 covers 12 residues. CDR1 MDHEN and CDR2 SYDVKM come from the germline V gene. V was pared by 5 bases and J by 9 bases, with 4 bases of the junction left unmatched. CDR3 loop: CASSRGQGRQYV. The CDR3 DNA follows: TGTGCCAGCAGTAGGGGACAGGGGAGGCAGTACGTC.

V gene TRBV28 combines with J gene TRBJ2-7, with 15 bases that match TRBD2. Germline assignment: CDR1 MDHEN and CDR2 SYDVKM. The CDR3 is 17 residues long. V was clipped by 7 bases and J by 5 bases; unmatched bases: 12. The CDR3 here is CASTNSGLAGGPHEQYV. Written as DNA, the CDR3 is TGTGCCAGCACTAATTCCGGACTAGCGGGGGGGCCCCACGAGCAGTACGTC.

The genes are TRBV6-1 and TRBJ1-6, with 9 nucleotides matching TRBD1. Germline V gene data show CDR1 as MNHNS and CDR2 as SASEGT. The CDR3 is 13 residues long. The trim removed 6 bases at V and 10 bases at J, leaving 4 bases unmatched. Here the CDR3 reads CASRRDRASPLHF. In DNA form, the CDR3 reads TGTGCCAGCAGGAGGGACAGGGCATCACCCCTCCACTTT.

This clonotype was found a few times. The rearrangement uses TRBV5-5 and TRBJ1-5; D gene unclear. The CDR3 is 14 amino acids. CDR1 and CDR2 (germline): SGHKS, YYEKEE (reference sequence). The V end was cut by 1 base, the J end by 6 bases, with 11 bases between. This CDR3 is CASSLTVSGQPQHF. The CDR3 coding sequence is TGTGCCAGCAGCTTGACAGTGTCGGGTCAGCCCCAGCATTTT.

This clonotype was found many times. The gene calls are TRBV3-1 and TRBJ2-5; D is unclear. V was cut by 1 base and J by 5 bases, with 11 bases left in between. The CDR3 consists of 14 residues. The germline V gene encodes CDR1 LGHDT and CDR2 YNNKEL (reference sequence). The CDR3: CASSQGRVSETQYF. For the CDR3, the DNA is TGTGCCAGCAGCCAAGGTCGTGTATCCGAGACCCAGTACTTC.

In its sample, this clonotype was seen many times. CDR3: CASSPLEVAAGELFF. CDR3 DNA sequence: TGTGCCAGCAGTCCGCTAGAGGTCGCAGCCGGGGAGCTGTTTTTT. This chain joins TRBV12-3 or TRBV12-4 and TRBJ2-2; D gene uncertain. The ends were cut back, 5 bases at V and 6 bases at J, with 16 bases in the middle. The CDR3 contains 15 residues.

The chain joins TRBV29-1 to TRBJ1-3; no definite D call. CDR1 and CDR2 (germline): SQVTM, ANQGSEA. The CDR3 length is 13 residues. Trimming took 4 bases from V and 4 from J, leaving 11 bases between them. The CDR3 here is CSVVLGLGNTIYF. Written as DNA, the CDR3 is TGCAGCGTTGTCTTAGGTCTCGGAAACACCATATATTTT.

The chain recombines TRBV4-1 with TRBJ1-4, with a weak D call TRBD1 (5 bases). V shed 4 bases and J shed 6 bases, with 24 bases lying between them. Germline V lookup: CDR1 MGHRA, CDR2 YSYEKL. This CDR3 contains 18 residues. CDR3 DNA: TGCGCCAGCAGCCGGGCAGGGCGATACGGCGAGGCGGATGAAAAACTGTTTTTT. Protein product: CASSRAGRYGEADEKLFF.

The V and J genes are TRBV12-3 or TRBV12-4 and TRBJ1-2, with D tentatively TRBD1 (5 bases). This CDR3 is 14 amino acids long. V was trimmed by 2 bases and J by 4 bases, leaving 11 bases between them. The CDR3 is CASSLSRGGYGYTF. In DNA, the CDR3 is TGTGCCAGCAGTTTATCGCGGGGGGGCTATGGCTACACCTTC.